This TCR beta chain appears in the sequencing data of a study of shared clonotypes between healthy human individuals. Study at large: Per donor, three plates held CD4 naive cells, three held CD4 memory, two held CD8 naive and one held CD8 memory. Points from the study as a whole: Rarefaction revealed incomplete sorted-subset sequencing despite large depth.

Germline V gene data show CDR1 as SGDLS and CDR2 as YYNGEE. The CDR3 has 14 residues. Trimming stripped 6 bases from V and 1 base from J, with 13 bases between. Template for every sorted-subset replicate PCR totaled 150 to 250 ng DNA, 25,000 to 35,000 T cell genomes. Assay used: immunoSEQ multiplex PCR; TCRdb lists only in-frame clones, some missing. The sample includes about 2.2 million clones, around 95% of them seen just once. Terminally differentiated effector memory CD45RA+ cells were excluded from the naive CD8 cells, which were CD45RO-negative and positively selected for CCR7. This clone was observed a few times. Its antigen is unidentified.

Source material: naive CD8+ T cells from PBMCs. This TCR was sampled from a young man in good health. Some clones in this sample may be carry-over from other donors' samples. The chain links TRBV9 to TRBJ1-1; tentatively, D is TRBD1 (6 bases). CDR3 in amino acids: CASTRAGANTEAFF. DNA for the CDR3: TGTGCCAGCACCCGGGCAGGGGCGAACACTGAAGCTTTCTTT.